These 2 T cell receptor beta chains were sequenced from one sample in a study of PD-L1 blockade in urothelial cancer. The assay was immunoSEQ multiplex PCR, and TCRdb's table has in-frame clones only and misses some. The sample carries approximately 46,000 clones, around nine tenths recorded once. Source: PBMCs, taken around atezolizumab (anti-PD-L1) treatment. The receptors shown here come from a man in his 60s with urothelial cancer.

This clone showed up just a few times. CDR3: CASSTGGSGNTIYF. CDR3 sequence (DNA): TGTGCCAGCAGTACGGGCGGGTCTGGAAACACCATATATTTT. The rearrangement joins TRBV6-5 to TRBJ1-3; no clear D. Trimming removed 5 bases from V and 1 base from J, with 9 bases in between. Germline values: CDR1 MNHEY, CDR2 SVGAGI. The CDR3 has 14 residues.

This chain uses TRBV7-9 with TRBJ1-5; a weak D match, TRBD1 (6 bases). This CDR3 region has 16 residues. CDR1 is SEHNR and CDR2 is FQNEAQ in the germline V gene (reference sequence). V was trimmed by 6 bases and J by 1 base, leaving 16 bases between them. The CDR3 DNA sequence: TGTGCCAGCAGTCTAGGGGCGGGGGCGAGCAATCAGCCCCAGCATTTT. Translating gives CASSLGAGASNQPQHF.